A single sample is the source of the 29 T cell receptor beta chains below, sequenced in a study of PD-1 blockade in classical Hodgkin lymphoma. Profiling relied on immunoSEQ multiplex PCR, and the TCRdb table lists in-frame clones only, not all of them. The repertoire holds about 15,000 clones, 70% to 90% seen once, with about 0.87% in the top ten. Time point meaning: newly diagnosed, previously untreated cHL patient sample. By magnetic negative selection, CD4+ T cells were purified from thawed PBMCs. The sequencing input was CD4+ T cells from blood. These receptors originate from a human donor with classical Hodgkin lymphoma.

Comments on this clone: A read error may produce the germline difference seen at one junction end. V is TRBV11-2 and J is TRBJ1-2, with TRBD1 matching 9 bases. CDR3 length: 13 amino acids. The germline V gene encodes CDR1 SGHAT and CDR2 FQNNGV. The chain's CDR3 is CASSQGTGSGYTF. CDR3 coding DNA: TGCGCCAGCAGCCAGGGGACAGGGTCTGGCTACACCTTC.

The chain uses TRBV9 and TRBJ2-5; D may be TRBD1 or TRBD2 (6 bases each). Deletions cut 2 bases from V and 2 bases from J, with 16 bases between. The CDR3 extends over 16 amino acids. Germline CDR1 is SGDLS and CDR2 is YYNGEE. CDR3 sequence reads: CASSVAARGAQETQYF. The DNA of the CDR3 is TGTGCCAGCAGCGTGGCCGCTAGGGGGGCACAAGAGACCCAGTACTTC.

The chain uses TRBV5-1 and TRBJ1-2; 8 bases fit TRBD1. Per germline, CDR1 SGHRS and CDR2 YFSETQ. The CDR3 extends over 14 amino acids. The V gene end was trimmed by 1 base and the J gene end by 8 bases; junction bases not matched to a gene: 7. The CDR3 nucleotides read TGCGCCAGCAGCTTGCCACAGGGGGAGAGGGGCTACACCTTC. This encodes CASSLPQGERGYTF.

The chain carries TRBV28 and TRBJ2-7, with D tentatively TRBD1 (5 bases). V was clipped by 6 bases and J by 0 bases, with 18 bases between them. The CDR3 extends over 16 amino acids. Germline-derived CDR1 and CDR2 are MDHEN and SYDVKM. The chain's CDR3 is CASSLSQGWSSYEQYF. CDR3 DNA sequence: TGTGCCAGCAGCCTATCCCAGGGTTGGAGCTCCTACGAGCAGTACTTC.

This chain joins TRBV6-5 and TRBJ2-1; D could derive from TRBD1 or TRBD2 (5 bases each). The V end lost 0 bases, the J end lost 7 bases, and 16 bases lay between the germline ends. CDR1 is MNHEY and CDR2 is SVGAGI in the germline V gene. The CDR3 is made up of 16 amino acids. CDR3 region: CASSYSQGSKRNEQFF. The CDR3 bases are TGTGCCAGCAGTTACTCGCAGGGCTCCAAGCGGAATGAGCAGTTCTTC.

The CDR3: CASSFNKNTIYF. DNA of the CDR3: TGTGCCAGCAGTTTCAACAAGAACACCATATATTTT. The J gene is TRBJ1-3, the V gene TRBV7-2; D call uncertain. The CDR3 is 12 amino acids. Germline CDR1 and CDR2: SGHTA and FQGNSA. Trimming took 6 bases from V and 7 from J, leaving 10 bases between them.

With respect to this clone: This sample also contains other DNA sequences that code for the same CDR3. The CDR3 DNA follows: TGTGCCAGCTCACCCTTCGGGCAGGCAGACCCCTATGGCTACACCTTC. This encodes CASSPFGQADPYGYTF. This chain uses TRBV18 with TRBJ1-2; D not certain. V shed 3 bases and J shed 4 bases, with 18 bases lying between them. CDR3 length: 16 residues. CDR1 is KGHSH, CDR2 LQKENI, per germline.

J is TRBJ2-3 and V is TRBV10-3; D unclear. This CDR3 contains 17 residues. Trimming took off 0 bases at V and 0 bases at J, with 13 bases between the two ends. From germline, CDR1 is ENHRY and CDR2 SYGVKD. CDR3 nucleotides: TGTGCCATCAGTGAGTCGATCGACCATTCTAGCACAGATACGCAGTATTTT. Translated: CAISESIDHSSTDTQYF.

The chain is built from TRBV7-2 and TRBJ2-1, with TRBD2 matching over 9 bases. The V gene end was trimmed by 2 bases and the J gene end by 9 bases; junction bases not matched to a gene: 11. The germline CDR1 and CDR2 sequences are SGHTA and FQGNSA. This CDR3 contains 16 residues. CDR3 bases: TGTGCCAGCAGCTTAAGAAGGCGGGAGGGCCAGGCTGAGCAGTTCTTC. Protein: CASSLRRREGQAEQFF.

CDR3 region: CASSYDGRNSGNTIYF. The DNA for the CDR3 is TGTGCCAGCAGTTACGACGGACGGAACTCTGGAAACACCATATATTTT. J is TRBJ1-3 and V is TRBV6-5; D remains ambiguous. V lost 2 bases to trimming and J lost 0 bases, with 11 bases between them. The CDR3 length is 16 residues. Germline V gene data show CDR1 as MNHEY and CDR2 as SVGAGI.

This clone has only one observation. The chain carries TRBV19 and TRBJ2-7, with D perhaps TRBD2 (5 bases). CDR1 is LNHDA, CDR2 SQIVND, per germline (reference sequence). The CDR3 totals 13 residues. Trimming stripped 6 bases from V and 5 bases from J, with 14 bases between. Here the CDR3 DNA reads TGTGCCAGTAGGAAAGGGCTGGGAGACGAGCAGTACTTC. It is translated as CASRKGLGDEQYF.

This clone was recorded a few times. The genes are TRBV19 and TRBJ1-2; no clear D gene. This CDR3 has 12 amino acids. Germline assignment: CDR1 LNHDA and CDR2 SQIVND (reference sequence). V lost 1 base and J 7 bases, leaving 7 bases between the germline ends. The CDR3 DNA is TGTGCCAGTAGTATAGGGACGACTGGCTACACCTTC. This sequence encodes CASSIGTTGYTF.

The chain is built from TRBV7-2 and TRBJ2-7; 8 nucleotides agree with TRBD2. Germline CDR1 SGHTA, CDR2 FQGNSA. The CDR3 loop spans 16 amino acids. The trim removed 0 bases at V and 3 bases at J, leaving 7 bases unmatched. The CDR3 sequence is CASSLAGLATVYEQYF. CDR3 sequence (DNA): TGTGCCAGCAGCTTAGCAGGACTAGCAACGGTCTACGAGCAGTACTTC.

The CDR3 loop is CASSLGNRETQYF. The CDR3 coding sequence is TGTGCCAGCAGCTTAGGGAATCGAGAGACCCAGTACTTC. The V and J genes are TRBV11-2 and TRBJ2-5; D is undetermined. This CDR3 comprises 13 residues. V was trimmed by 1 base and J by 4 bases, leaving 7 bases between them. Germline CDR1 SGHAT, CDR2 FQNNGV.

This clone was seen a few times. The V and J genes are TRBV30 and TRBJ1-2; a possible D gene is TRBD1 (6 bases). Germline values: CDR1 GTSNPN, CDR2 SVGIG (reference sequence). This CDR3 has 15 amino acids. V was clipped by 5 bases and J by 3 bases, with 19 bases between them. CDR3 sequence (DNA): TGTGCCTGGGGAAGGGGGGAAGCGGTGCACTATGGCTACACCTTC. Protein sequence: CAWGRGEAVHYGYTF.

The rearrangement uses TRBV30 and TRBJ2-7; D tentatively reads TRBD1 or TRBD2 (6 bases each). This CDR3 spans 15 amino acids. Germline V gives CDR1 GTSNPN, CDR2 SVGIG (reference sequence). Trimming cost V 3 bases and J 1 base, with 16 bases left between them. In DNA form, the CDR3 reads TGTGCCTGGAGCGGGGGCGGGACTTCTTCCTACGAGCAGTACTTC. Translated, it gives CAWSGGGTSSYEQYF.

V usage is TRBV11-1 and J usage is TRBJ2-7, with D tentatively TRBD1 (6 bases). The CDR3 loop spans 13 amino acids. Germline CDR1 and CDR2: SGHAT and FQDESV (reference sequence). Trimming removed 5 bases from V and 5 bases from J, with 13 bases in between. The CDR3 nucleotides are TGTGCCAGCAGCCTATACAGGGAGAACGAGCAGTACTTC. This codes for CASSLYRENEQYF. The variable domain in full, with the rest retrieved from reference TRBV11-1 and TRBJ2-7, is EAEVAQSPRYKITEKSQAVAFWCDPISGHATLYWYRQILGQGPELLVQFQDESVVDDSQLPKDRFSAERLKGVDSTLKIQPAELGDSAMYLCASSLYRENEQYFGPGTRLTVT.

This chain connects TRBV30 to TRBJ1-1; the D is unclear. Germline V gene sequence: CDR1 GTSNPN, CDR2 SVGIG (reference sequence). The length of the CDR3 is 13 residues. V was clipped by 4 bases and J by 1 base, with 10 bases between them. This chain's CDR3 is CAWTPDPNTEAFF. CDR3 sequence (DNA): TGTGCCTGGACCCCGGACCCGAACACTGAAGCTTTCTTT.

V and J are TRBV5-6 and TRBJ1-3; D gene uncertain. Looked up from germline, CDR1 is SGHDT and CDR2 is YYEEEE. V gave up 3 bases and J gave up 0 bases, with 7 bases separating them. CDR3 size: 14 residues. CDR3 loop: CASSSIYSGNTIYF. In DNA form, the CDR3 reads TGTGCCAGCAGCTCTATTTACTCTGGAAACACCATATATTTT. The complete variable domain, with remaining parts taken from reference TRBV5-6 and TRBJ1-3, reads DAGVTQSPTHLIKTRGQQVTLRCSPKSGHDTVSWYQQALGQGPQFIFQYYEEEERQRGNFPDRFSGHQFPNYSSELNVNALLLGDSALYLCASSSIYSGNTIYFGEGSWLTVV.

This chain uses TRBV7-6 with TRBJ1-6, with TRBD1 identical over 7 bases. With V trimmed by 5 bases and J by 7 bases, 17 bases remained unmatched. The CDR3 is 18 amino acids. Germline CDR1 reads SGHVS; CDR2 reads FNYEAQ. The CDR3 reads CASSRGDSRSTMNSPLHF. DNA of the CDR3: TGTGCCAGCAGCCGCGGGGACAGCCGGAGTACTATGAATTCACCCCTCCACTTT.

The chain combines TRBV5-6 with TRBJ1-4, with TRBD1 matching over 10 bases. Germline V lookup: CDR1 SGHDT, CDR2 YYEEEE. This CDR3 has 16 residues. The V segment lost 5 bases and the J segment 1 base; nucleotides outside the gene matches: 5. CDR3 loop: CASSNRDRGTNEKLFF. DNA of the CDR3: TGTGCCAGCAGTAACCGGGACAGGGGAACTAATGAAAAACTGTTTTTT.

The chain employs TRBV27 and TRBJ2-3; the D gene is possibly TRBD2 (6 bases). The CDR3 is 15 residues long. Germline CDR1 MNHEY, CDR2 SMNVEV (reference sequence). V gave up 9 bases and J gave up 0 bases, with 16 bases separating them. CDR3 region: CASPPEGTSTDTQYF. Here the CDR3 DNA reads TGTGCCAGTCCGCCGGAGGGGACTAGCACAGATACGCAGTATTTT.

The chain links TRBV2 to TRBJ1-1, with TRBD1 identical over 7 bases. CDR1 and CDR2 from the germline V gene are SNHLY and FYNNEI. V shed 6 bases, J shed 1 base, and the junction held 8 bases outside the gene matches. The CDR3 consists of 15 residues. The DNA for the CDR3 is TGTGCCAGCAGGGTGACGGGACAGCCGAACACTGAAGCTTTCTTT. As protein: CASRVTGQPNTEAFF.

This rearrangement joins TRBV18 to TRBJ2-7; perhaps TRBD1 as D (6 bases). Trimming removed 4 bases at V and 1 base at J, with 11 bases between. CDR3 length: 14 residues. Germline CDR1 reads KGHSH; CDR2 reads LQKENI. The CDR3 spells CASSRETGSYEQYF. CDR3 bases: TGTGCCAGCTCACGAGAGACAGGATCCTACGAGCAGTACTTC.

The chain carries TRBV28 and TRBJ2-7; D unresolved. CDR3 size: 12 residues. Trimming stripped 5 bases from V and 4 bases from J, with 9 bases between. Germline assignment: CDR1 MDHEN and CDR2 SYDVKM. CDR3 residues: CASSRLGYEQYF. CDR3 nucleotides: TGTGCCAGCAGTCGGTTGGGGTACGAGCAGTACTTC. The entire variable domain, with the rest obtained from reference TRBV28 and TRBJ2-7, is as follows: DVKVTQSSRYLVKRTGEKVFLECVQDMDHENMFWYRQDPGLGLRLIYFSYDVKMKEKGDIPEGYSVSREKKERFSLILESASTNQTSMYLCASSRLGYEQYFGPGTRLTVT.

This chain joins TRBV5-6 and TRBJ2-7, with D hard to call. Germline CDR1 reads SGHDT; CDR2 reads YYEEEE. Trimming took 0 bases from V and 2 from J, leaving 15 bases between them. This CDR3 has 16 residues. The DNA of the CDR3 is TGTGCCAGCAGCTTGGGGTTGGCACAACCTCCCTACGAGCAGTACTTC. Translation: CASSLGLAQPPYEQYF.

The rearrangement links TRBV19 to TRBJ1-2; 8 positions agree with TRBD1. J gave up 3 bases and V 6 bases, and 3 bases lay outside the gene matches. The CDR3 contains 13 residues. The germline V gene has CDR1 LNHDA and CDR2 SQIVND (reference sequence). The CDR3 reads CASRPTGDYGYTF. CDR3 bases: TGTGCCAGTAGACCGACAGGGGACTATGGCTACACCTTC.

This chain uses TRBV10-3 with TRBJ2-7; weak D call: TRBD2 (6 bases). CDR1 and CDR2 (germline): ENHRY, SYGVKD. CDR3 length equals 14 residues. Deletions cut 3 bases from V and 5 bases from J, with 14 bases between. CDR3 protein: CAISERGARDEQYF. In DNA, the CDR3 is TGTGCCATCAGTGAACGCGGGGCCCGGGACGAGCAGTACTTC.

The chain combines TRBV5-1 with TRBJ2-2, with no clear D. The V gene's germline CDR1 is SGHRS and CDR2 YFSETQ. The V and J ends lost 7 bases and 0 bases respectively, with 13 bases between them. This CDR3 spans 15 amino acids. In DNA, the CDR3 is TGCGCCAGCGCCCGGTTGATGGCGAACACCGGGGAGCTGTTTTTT. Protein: CASARLMANTGELFF.